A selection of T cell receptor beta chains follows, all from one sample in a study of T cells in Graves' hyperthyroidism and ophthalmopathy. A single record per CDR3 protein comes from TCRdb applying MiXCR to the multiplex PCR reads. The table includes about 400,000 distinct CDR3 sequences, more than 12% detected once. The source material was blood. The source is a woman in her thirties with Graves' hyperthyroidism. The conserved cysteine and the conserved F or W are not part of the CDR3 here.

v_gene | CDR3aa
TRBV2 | ASSERSTGSNQPQH
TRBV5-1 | ASSVGQVYEQY
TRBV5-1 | ASSYGQSLSGNTIY
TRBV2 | ASSKERPSPTGELF
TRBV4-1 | ASSQVLLRGGNQETQY
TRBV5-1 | ASSQGQGTNEKLF
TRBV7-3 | ASSWGDSYNEQF
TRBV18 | ASSPGTGSYEQY
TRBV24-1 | ATSRASTNQPQH
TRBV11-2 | ASSPRRATSTDTQY
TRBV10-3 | AISENGAGAGDYGYT
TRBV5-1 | ASSLAGRGDTDTQY
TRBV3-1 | ASSQFWGGNEQF
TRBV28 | ASSGRSSYEQY
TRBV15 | ATSIDRIQETQY
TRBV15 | ATSRDKGQGAWPQH
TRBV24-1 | ATSDPDRGSYEQY
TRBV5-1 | ASRTDATNEKLF
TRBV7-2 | ASSPDLAYEQY
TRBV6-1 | ASRAGTGTYEQY
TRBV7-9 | ASSSGLLLQKYNEQF
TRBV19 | ATTRDGNEKLF
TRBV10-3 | AISELAGGPSTDTQY
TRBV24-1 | ATNGAGVGSGELF
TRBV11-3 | ASSLGAGVSNEQF
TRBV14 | ASSQDRSGGRTQY
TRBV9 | ASSARTGVYNEQF
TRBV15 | ATSREGRGQPQH
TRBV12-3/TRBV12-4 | ASSSAGVMGNEQF
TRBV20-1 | SASAPSARETQY
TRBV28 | ASSLGWSGEKY
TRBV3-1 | ASSQDGTGTGNEKLF
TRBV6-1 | ASTYSDSGIKF
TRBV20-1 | SARDPGSSYEQY
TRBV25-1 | ASSESWGWETQY
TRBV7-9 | ASSLLIRQGVEVNEQF
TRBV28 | ASSKAGGRSNTEAF
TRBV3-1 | ASSPRPNEKLF
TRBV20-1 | SAYRGYSQETQY
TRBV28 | ASSSPRQINEQF
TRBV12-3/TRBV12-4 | ASSGQGNNSPLH
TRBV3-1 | ASSPTPQTNEQF
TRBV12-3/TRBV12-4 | ASSLKGPSEQF
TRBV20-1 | SARDWPASGSTDTQY
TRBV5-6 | ASSPMTENYGYT
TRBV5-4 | ASSSSDRNTGELF
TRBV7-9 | ASSLRTVSYEQY
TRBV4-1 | ASSLERGAGSSGANVLT
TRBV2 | ASSDAGGTEAF
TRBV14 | ASSQLGTGIYEQY
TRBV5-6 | ASLGAEGSTDTQY
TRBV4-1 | ASSLRLAENSYEQY